Listed below are T cell receptor beta chains from one sample, sequenced in a study of shared clonotypes between healthy human individuals. Clones were sequenced by immunoSEQ multiplex PCR, and TCRdb holds only the in-frame ones, with some missing. The sample shows some 1,900,000 clones, approximately 94% of them seen only once. Material: naive CD8+ T cells sorted from blood. The receptor source for this set is a man aged 18 to 29 in good health. CDR3s include the opening cysteine and the closing phenylalanine or tryptophan. The D gene is left open where the match is weak. The size entry is marked missing in some rows and otherwise reads once, few, many or a size class.

>TRBJ1-5|TRBV9|NA|NA
CASSPEAEHQPQHF
TGTGCCAGCAGCCCTGAGGCCGAGCATCAGCCCCAGCATTTT
>TRBJ1-1|TRBV30|TRBD1|NA
CAWSVPRTGNTEAFF
TGTGCCTGGAGTGTACCCCGGACAGGGAACACTGAAGCTTTCTTT
>TRBJ1-6|TRBV15|NA|NA
CATTTLDSYNSPLHF
TGTGCCACCACGACTCTAGACTCCTATAATTCACCCCTCCACTTT
>TRBJ1-2|TRBV30|NA|NA
CAWTSGEGYTF
TGTGCCTGGACGTCCGGTGAGGGCTACACCTTC
>TRBJ2-7|TRBV27|NA|NA
CASSLGSQGFYEQYF
TGTGCCAGCAGCCTGGGGTCTCAAGGCTTCTACGAGCAGTACTTC
>TRBJ1-6|TRBV28|NA|NA
CASSFSRSSYNSPLHF
TGTGCCAGCAGTTTTTCCCGGAGCTCCTATAATTCACCCCTCCACTTT
>TRBJ2-1|TRBV4-1|NA|NA
CASKPEVRGGQFF
TGCGCCAGCAAGCCCGAGGTTAGGGGAGGGCAGTTCTTC
>TRBJ2-7|TRBV14|TRBD1|NA
CASSPEGQGNKEQYF
TGTGCCAGCAGCCCCGAAGGACAGGGGAACAAGGAGCAGTACTTC
>TRBJ2-7|TRBV12-2|NA|NA
CASRLDQASYEQYF
TGTGCAAGTCGCTTAGATCAGGCCTCCTACGAGCAGTACTTC
>TRBJ2-5|TRBV6-1|NA|NA
CASSEVHLGYQETQYF
TGTGCCAGCAGTGAAGTTCACCTAGGTTACCAAGAGACCCAGTACTTC
>TRBJ2-7|TRBV2|NA|NA
CASLWAGKRDEQYF
TGTGCCAGCCTTTGGGCAGGGAAGAGGGACGAGCAGTACTTC
>TRBJ2-7|TRBV10-3|TRBD2|NA
CAISEFRLAGFEQYF
TGTGCCATCAGTGAGTTTCGACTAGCGGGATTCGAGCAGTACTTC
>TRBJ1-1|TRBV13|NA|NA
CASSLGIYTEAFF
TGTGCCAGCAGCTTAGGGATCTACACTGAAGCTTTCTTT
>TRBJ2-3|TRBV11-2|NA|NA
CASSFLDFSSTDTQYF
TGTGCCAGCAGCTTCCTAGACTTCTCTAGCACAGATACGCAGTATTTT
>TRBJ2-7|TRBV28|NA|NA
CASSFTGGDEQYF
TGTGCCAGCAGTTTCACAGGGGGGGACGAGCAGTACTTC
>TRBJ1-1|TRBV4-3|NA|once
CASSQSMEGTNTEAFF
TGCGCCAGCAGCCAAAGCATGGAGGGGACGAACACTGAAGCTTTCTTT
>TRBJ2-1|TRBV5-8|NA|NA
CASSSVVEQFF
TGTGCCAGCAGTAGCGTCGTTGAGCAGTTCTTC
>TRBJ1-1|TRBV7-9|NA|NA
CASSSEGNTEAFF
TGTGCCAGCAGCTCAGAGGGTAACACTGAAGCTTTCTTT
>TRBJ2-1|TRBV13|NA|NA
CASSPGNEQFF
TGTGCCAGCAGCCCCGGAAACGAGCAGTTCTTC
>TRBJ2-7|TRBV4-1|NA|NA
CASSQGQEYEQYF
TGCGCCAGCAGCCAAGGGCAGGAGTACGAGCAGTACTTC
>TRBJ2-5|TRBV2|NA|NA
CASSLGRIQETQYF
TGTGCCAGCAGTCTAGGAAGGATTCAAGAGACCCAGTACTTC
>TRBJ2-7|TRBV29-1|NA|NA
CSVLTGSSYEQYF
TGCAGCGTTTTGACAGGTAGCTCCTACGAGCAGTACTTC
>TRBJ2-5|TRBV13|NA|NA
CASSLGRLKETQYF
TGTGCCAGCAGCTTAGGACGCCTAAAAGAGACCCAGTACTTC